Each of the 21 T cell receptor beta chains below was sequenced from the same sample in a study of blood T cell repertoires in COVID-19. Some clones are missing from TCRdb's copy, which holds only in-frame ones; the method was immunoSEQ multiplex PCR. This table holds over 200,000 clones, 75% to 90% found once. The sample comprised peripheral blood. The receptors were gathered from a human donor in a cohort sampled during active COVID-19.

The chain is built from TRBV5-6 and TRBJ2-5; TRBD1 matches at 7 bases. V was pared by 0 bases and J by 5 bases, with 10 bases of the junction left unmatched. This CDR3 is built from 16 residues. The germline CDR1 and CDR2 sequences are SGHDT and YYEEEE. CDR3 residues: CASSLERGGASETQYF. The CDR3 DNA reads TGTGCCAGCAGCTTGGAGAGAGGGGGCGCCTCGGAGACCCAGTACTTC. The variable domain in full, with the rest retrieved from reference TRBV5-6 and TRBJ2-5, is DAGVTQSPTHLIKTRGQQVTLRCSPKSGHDTVSWYQQALGQGPQFIFQYYEEEERQRGNFPDRFSGHQFPNYSSELNVNALLLGDSALYLCASSLERGGASETQYFGPGTRLLVL.

The chain links TRBV27 to TRBJ2-7; D gene unclear. Germline loops: CDR1 MNHEY, CDR2 SMNVEV (reference sequence). V dropped 7 bases and J dropped 6 bases, with 16 bases sitting between them. This CDR3 has 13 amino acids. Here the CDR3 reads CASTDPRRSEQYF. The DNA for the CDR3 is TGTGCCAGCACCGACCCCCGTAGGAGCGAGCAGTACTTC.

This clone appeared a single time. This sequence joins TRBV28 and TRBJ2-7; 8 nucleotides line up with TRBD2. V lost 5 bases to trimming and J lost 0 bases; unmatched junction nucleotides: 6. Per the germline V gene, CDR1 is MDHEN and CDR2 is SYDVKM. The CDR3 totals 15 residues. As DNA, the CDR3 is TGTGCCAGCAGTCCTGGCGGGAGGATCTCCTACGAGCAGTACTTC. It is translated as CASSPGGRISYEQYF.

The gene calls are TRBV2 and TRBJ2-3; 15 nucleotides agree with TRBD2. Germline V gene data show CDR1 as SNHLY and CDR2 as FYNNEI. V dropped 4 bases and J dropped 7; count of bases not matched to a gene: 9. The CDR3 spans 17 residues. In DNA, the CDR3 is TGTGCCAGCAGTGGTCCGGGACTAGCGGGAGGAGGGAATACGCAGTATTTT. This sequence encodes CASSGPGLAGGGNTQYF.

The chain carries TRBV29-1 and TRBJ2-1; 16 bases fit TRBD2. V lost 6 bases and J lost 2; bases outside the gene matches: 7. Germline CDR1 reads SQVTM; CDR2 reads ANQGSEA. The CDR3 totals 17 residues. CDR3: CSVRGLAGGPPYNEQFF. As DNA, the CDR3 is TGCAGCGTCCGGGGACTAGCGGGAGGGCCCCCCTACAATGAGCAGTTCTTC.

The chain links TRBV29-1 to TRBJ2-7, with D tentatively TRBD1 (7 bases). The CDR3 length is 13 residues. V was clipped by 2 bases and J by 3 bases, with 11 bases between them. CDR1 is SQVTM, CDR2 ANQGSEA, per germline. Written as DNA, the CDR3 is TGCAGCGTTGAACAGGGGGGCTACTACGAGCAGTACTTC. Translation gives CSVEQGGYYEQYF.

The chain recombines TRBV12-2 with TRBJ1-1; TRBD1 is the table's D call, not checked against the DNA. TRBV12-2 corresponds to a pseudogene. This CDR3 has 15 residues. The CDR3 reads CASRLSVRGHCEAFF. The CDR3, as DNA: TGTGCAAGTCGCTTAAGCGTTAGGGGGCATTGTGAAGCTTTCTTT.

J is TRBJ2-1 and V is TRBV28; 8 bases are a match to TRBD2. CDR1 and CDR2 (germline): MDHEN, SYDVKM. With V trimmed by 6 bases and J by 13 bases, 11 bases remained unmatched. The CDR3 covers 13 residues. CDR3 in amino acids: CASSPPHGLAQFF. For the CDR3, the DNA is TGTGCCAGCAGCCCCCCTCATGGACTAGCTCAGTTCTTC.

The chain combines TRBV21-1 with TRBJ2-2; the table's D call, TRBD1, has no DNA check behind it. TRBV21-1 is a recognized pseudogene. This CDR3 spans 18 amino acids. The CDR3 region has the DNA TGTGCCAGCAGCCCTCCGGGACATCTGGCTTCGAACACCGGGGAGCTGTTTTTT. Protein: CASSPPGHLASNTGELFF.

The gene calls are TRBV24-1 and TRBJ2-7; D call uncertain. Between the trimmed V and J ends, which lost 1 base and 5 bases, there was a span of 8 bases. Per germline, CDR1 KGHDR and CDR2 SFDVKD. CDR3 length: 13 residues. The CDR3 sequence: CATSDFNADEQYF. In DNA, the CDR3 is TGTGCCACCAGTGATTTTAATGCGGACGAGCAGTACTTC.

This chain uses TRBV28 with TRBJ2-1; 9 nucleotides agree with TRBD2. There are 15 residues in the CDR3. Germline CDR1 MDHEN, CDR2 SYDVKM. V was clipped by 6 bases and J by 10 bases; unmatched bases: 13. The DNA of the CDR3 is TGTGCCAGCAGCAGCGGAGCGGGAGGTAGGTCCGAGCAGTTCTTC. Translation gives CASSSGAGGRSEQFF.

This chain's CDR3 is CASSPGWEQYF. The CDR3 coding sequence is TGTGCCAGCAGTCCGGGGTGGGAGCAGTACTTC. This rearrangement joins TRBV28 to TRBJ2-7, with D maybe TRBD2 (5 bases). CDR3 length: 11 amino acids. Germline V gene lookup returns CDR1 MDHEN and CDR2 SYDVKM. Trimming cost V 5 bases and J 7 bases, with 9 bases left between them.

The chain carries TRBV4-1 and TRBJ2-7, with D possibly TRBD2 on 6 matching bases. V lost 3 bases and J lost 2, with 14 bases in between. Per the germline V gene, CDR1 is MGHRA and CDR2 is YSYEKL. CDR3 length: 15 residues. The CDR3 DNA follows: TGCGCCAGCAGCCAGGGTAGCGGAATTCCCTACGAGCAGTACTTC. It yields the protein CASSQGSGIPYEQYF.

CDR3 DNA: TGCGCCAGCAGCCAGCGCGCGATTATAGCGGGAGTCCACGAGCAGTACTTC. This gives the protein CASSQRAIIAGVHEQYF. The chain joins TRBV5-1 to TRBJ2-7; TRBD2 matches at 9 bases. Trimming took 4 bases from V and 5 from J; bases not matched to a gene: 16. Germline CDR1 is SGHRS and CDR2 is YFSETQ. This CDR3 spans 17 amino acids.

J is TRBJ1-5 and V is TRBV6-5, with D possibly TRBD1 on 6 matching bases. The CDR3 runs to 14 residues. Germline V gives CDR1 MNHEY, CDR2 SVGAGI. Trimming stripped 6 bases from V and 7 bases from J, with 16 bases between. CDR3 loop: CASSSGTTVQPQHF. In nucleotides, the CDR3 is TGTGCCAGCAGCTCAGGGACAACCGTACAGCCCCAGCATTTT.

The CDR3 DNA reads TGTGCCAGCAACGAACGGGGGGACTCCTACGAGCAGTACTTC. Translating gives CASNERGDSYEQYF. J is TRBJ2-7 and V is TRBV7-9, with 7 bases identical to TRBD2. J lost 0 bases, V lost 7 bases, and 6 bases had no gene match. Germline-derived CDR1 and CDR2 are SEHNR and FQNEAQ (reference sequence). The CDR3 is 14 amino acids.

This chain joins TRBV7-6 and TRBJ1-2, with 7 bases aligning to TRBD1. The trim removed 3 bases at V and 4 bases at J, leaving 8 bases unmatched. Germline assignment: CDR1 SGHVS and CDR2 FNYEAQ. CDR3 length: 15 amino acids. CDR3 DNA sequence: TGTGCCAGCAGCTTCGAACAGGGGCGATCCTATGGCTACACCTTC. Protein product: CASSFEQGRSYGYTF.

This clone turned up a few times. The gene calls are TRBV28 and TRBJ1-4; possible D gene TRBD1, 5 bases. Trimming pared 6 bases from V and 6 bases from J, leaving 17 bases between. This CDR3 has 15 amino acids. Germline CDR1 and CDR2: MDHEN and SYDVKM. The CDR3 reads CASSPREGRDEKLFF. The CDR3, as DNA: TGTGCCAGCAGCCCCCGGGAGGGGCGGGATGAAAAACTGTTTTTT. The complete variable domain, with remaining parts taken from reference TRBV28 and TRBJ1-4, reads DVKVTQSSRYLVKRTGEKVFLECVQDMDHENMFWYRQDPGLGLRLIYFSYDVKMKEKGDIPEGYSVSREKKERFSLILESASTNQTSMYLCASSPREGRDEKLFFGSGTQLSVL.

V is TRBV6-2 or TRBV6-3 and J is TRBJ1-4; D unresolved. With 4 bases removed from V and 7 bases from J, the gap between germline ends came to 13 bases. The CDR3 has 14 residues. Germline CDR1 and CDR2: MNHEY and SVGEGT. The DNA for the CDR3 is TGTGCCAGCAGTTTACGGGGAAGGAGTGAAAAACTGTTTTTT. It is translated as CASSLRGRSEKLFF.

This clone appeared once. The chain combines TRBV5-1 with TRBJ1-3; possibly TRBD1 for D (6 bases). CDR3 length: 17 amino acids. Trimming pared 0 bases from V and 2 bases from J, leaving 15 bases between. Germline assignment: CDR1 SGHRS and CDR2 YFSETQ. CDR3 sequence: CASSLVGVGATGNTIYF. The CDR3 nucleotides are TGCGCCAGCAGCTTGGTAGGCGTGGGGGCGACTGGAAACACCATATATTTT.

The chain has TRBV2 and TRBJ2-7; 11 nucleotides match TRBD2. From germline, CDR1 is SNHLY and CDR2 FYNNEI. This CDR3 is 13 amino acids long. Germline trimming cut 11 bases from V and 2 bases from J; bases unmatched to any gene: 5. CDR3 sequence: CASRLAGTYEQYF. The CDR3 DNA follows: TGTGCCTCAAGACTAGCGGGGACCTACGAGCAGTACTTC.